Sequencing of this T cell receptor (beta chain) was carried out in a study of shared clonotypes between healthy human individuals. Study context: CD4 naive and memory got three plates each, CD8 naive two, CD8 memory one. Study-wide results and caveats: Owing to a small donor count, the genetic and exposure-history diversity represented was limited. Blood was the sole source, and tissue repertoires probably differ.

Clones were read by immunoSEQ multiplex PCR, and TCRdb kept only the in-frame ones, dropping some. The table shows roughly 500,000 clones, with around 96% occurring only once. In regard to this clone: The antigen is unknown.

The CDR3 is made up of 19 amino acids. The TCR originated in a woman aged 25-40 years in good health. The chain recombines TRBV7-5 with TRBJ1-5; the listed D gene, TRBD1, was not tested against the DNA. TRBV7-5 is noted as a pseudogene. The sample comprised naive CD4+ T cells sorted from blood. Regarding subset: CD45RA+ positively selected. The CDR3 loop is CVRSLYGTGGEWSNQPQHF. CDR3 nucleotides: TGTGTCAGAAGCTTATACGGCACAGGGGGCGAATGGAGCAATCAGCCCCAGCATTTT.